A single sample gave rise to the 15 T cell receptor beta chains below, sequenced in a study of T cell repertoires in cytomegalovirus infection. No antigen has been identified for these receptors. Via MiXCR, TCRdb re-called the reads, giving one row per CDR3 protein. Of hundreds of thousands of distinct CDR3 sequences in the sample, around a third were seen once. Sequenced material: cultured PBMCs, taken from culture after CMV antigen stimulation. These receptors originate from a human donor in good health (CMV status not recorded). Some clones in this sample may be carry-over from other donors' samples.

The V call is TRBV7-9, the J call TRBJ2-2, with no clear D. This CDR3 contains 15 residues. Trimming pared 3 bases from V and 6 bases from J, leaving 14 bases between. Looked up from germline, CDR1 is SEHNR and CDR2 is FQNEAQ (reference sequence). The CDR3 coding sequence is TGTGCCAGCAGCTTTCTTACTCTAAGACCCGGGGAGCTGTTTTTT. This translates into CASSFLTLRPGELFF.

The chain carries TRBV7-4 and TRBJ2-3; D is perhaps TRBD1 (5 bases). The better agreement between TRBJ1-5 and the DNA end casts doubt on the J call. Per germline, CDR1 SGHVT and CDR2 SQSDAQ. This CDR3 is 16 amino acids long. CDR3 nucleotides: TGTGCCAGCAGCGAAATCAGCGGGGGACTCACAGATACGCAGCATTTT. This codes for CASSEISGGLTDTQHF.

The chain is built from TRBV6-2 or TRBV6-3 and TRBJ2-7; D may be TRBD2 (6 bases). V was pared by 2 bases and J by 10 bases, with 12 bases between. Germline V gene sequence: CDR1 MNHEY, CDR2 SVGEGT. The CDR3 loop spans 12 amino acids. This CDR3 is CASSYRQGGQYF. The CDR3 DNA reads TGTGCCAGCAGTTACCGGCAGGGAGGACAGTACTTC.

This clonotype has just a few counts. The gene calls are TRBV11-2 and TRBJ2-1; D call uncertain. The CDR3 spans 14 residues. Germline V gene sequence: CDR1 SGHAT, CDR2 FQNNGV. V lost 3 bases, J lost 8 bases, and 14 bases lay in between. CDR3 bases: TGTGCCAGCAGCTTTCTACCCTCTAGGGATGAGCAGTTCTTC. Translation gives CASSFLPSRDEQFF.

The rearrangement uses TRBV12-3 or TRBV12-4 and TRBJ2-7; D perhaps matches TRBD1 (5 bases). The CDR3 extends over 13 amino acids. The germline V and J ends were trimmed by 2 bases and 7 bases, with 12 bases remaining between them. The CDR3: CASSLHRQGEQYF. The CDR3 coding sequence is TGTGCCAGCAGTTTACACCGCCAGGGAGAGCAGTACTTC.

This clonotype was picked up many times. This rearrangement joins TRBV7-2 to TRBJ1-1; 7 nucleotides line up with TRBD1. The trim removed 5 bases at V and 7 bases at J, leaving 10 bases unmatched. CDR1 is SGHTA and CDR2 is FQGNSA in the germline V gene. The CDR3 spans 14 residues. The CDR3 nucleotides read TGTGCCAGCAGCCCAGGGGGGGGGCCCTTTGAAGCTTTCTTT. The encoded protein is CASSPGGGPFEAFF.

This clonotype turned up a few times. This sequence joins TRBV12-3 or TRBV12-4 and TRBJ1-1; no definite D call. This CDR3 region has 14 residues. Trimming left V 5 bases short and J 0 bases short, with 10 bases between. The CDR3 DNA is TGTGCCAGCAGTCCTACAACAATGAACACTGAAGCTTTCTTT. This translates into CASSPTTMNTEAFF.

The chain couples TRBV11-2 to TRBJ2-3; TRBD2 matches at 12 bases. Unmatched junction bases numbered 9, after V lost 10 bases and J lost 4 bases. There are 15 residues in the CDR3. Germline V gene data show CDR1 as SGHAT and CDR2 as FQNNGV. The CDR3, as DNA: TGTGCCACTAGCGGGAGGGCCGCTGGGGCAGATACGCAGTATTTT. Protein product: CATSGRAAGADTQYF. Full variable domain (missing parts from reference TRBV11-2 and TRBJ2-3): EAGVAQSPRYKIIEKRQSVAFWCNPISGHATLYWYQQILGQGPKLLIQFQNNGVVDDSQLPKDRFSAERLKGVDSTLKIQPAKLEDSAVYLCATSGRAAGADTQYFGPGTRLTVL.

In DNA form, the CDR3 reads TGTGCCAGCAGCTACGGACTAGCGGGGCGGGGAGATACGCAGTATTTT. Its protein product is CASSYGLAGRGDTQYF. The chain is built from TRBV7-2 and TRBJ2-3; TRBD2 matches at 12 bases. V was clipped by 4 bases and J by 5 bases; unmatched bases: 7. The CDR3 has 16 amino acids. The germline V gene encodes CDR1 SGHTA and CDR2 FQGNSA.

The table lists this clonotype with a few counts. The genes are TRBV10-2 and TRBJ2-7, with 8 bases fitting TRBD2. Germline CDR1 is WSHSY and CDR2 is SAAADI. The CDR3 has 15 amino acids. V dropped 7 bases and J dropped 3; count of bases not matched to a gene: 11. CDR3 nucleotide sequence: TGCGCCAGCACTCCACTAGCGGCTTATGGCTACGAGCAGTACTTC. This codes for CASTPLAAYGYEQYF.

The chain carries TRBV12-3 or TRBV12-4 and TRBJ2-3; 7 nucleotides line up with TRBD2. The CDR3 has 16 amino acids. V lost 6 bases to trimming and J lost 0 bases; unmatched junction nucleotides: 9. The CDR3 DNA follows: TGTGCCAGCAGCCAATCAGGGAGGGCTAGCACAGATACGCAGTATTTT. This translates into CASSQSGRASTDTQYF.

The chain carries TRBV14 and TRBJ1-2; D gene ambiguous. CDR1 is SGHDN and CDR2 is FVKESK in the germline V gene. Trimming took off 0 bases at V and 10 bases at J, with 15 bases between the two ends. There are 14 residues in the CDR3. The CDR3 reads CASSQDSSRRDYTF. The CDR3 DNA follows: TGTGCCAGCAGCCAAGACTCTTCTCGGCGGGACTACACCTTC. Drawing the rest from reference TRBV14 and TRBJ1-2, the complete variable domain is EAGVTQFPSHSVIEKGQTVTLRCDPISGHDNLYWYRRVMGKEIKFLLHFVKESKQDESGMPNNRFLAERTGGTYSTLKVQPAELEDSGVYFCASSQDSSRRDYTFGSGTRLTVV.

Note on this clonotype: One junction end disagrees with the germline gene, perhaps due to a read error. This chain links TRBV7-4 with TRBJ2-7; 10 nucleotides agree with TRBD2. Germline CDR1 is SGHVT and CDR2 is SQSDAQ. The CDR3 runs 18 residues. DNA for the CDR3: TGTGTCAGCAGGAAGCACCCCCCCCGGGCTAGCGGGAGTTACGAGCAGTACTTC. Amino acid sequence: CVSRKHPPRASGSYEQYF.

The genes are TRBV7-6 and TRBJ2-7, with D perhaps TRBD1 (6 bases). Trimming cost V 5 bases and J 4 bases, with 18 bases left between them. The CDR3 length is 15 residues. Germline V gene data show CDR1 as SGHVS and CDR2 as FNYEAQ. The CDR3 DNA is TGTGCCAGCAGCCCGCCCTGGGGGCAGGGGTACGAGCAGTACTTC. Its translation is CASSPPWGQGYEQYF.

This clonotype was found a few times. This chain joins TRBV28 and TRBJ1-3; 8 bases are a match to TRBD1. With V trimmed by 9 bases and J by 6 bases, 4 bases remained unmatched. Germline V gene sequence: CDR1 MDHEN, CDR2 SYDVKM. The CDR3 totals 12 residues. The CDR3 nucleotides read TGTGCCAGTGGACAGGGTGTAAACACCATATATTTT. This gives the protein CASGQGVNTIYF. The full variable domain, in which reference TRBV28 and TRBJ1-3 provide the parts outside the CDR3, is DVKVTQSSRYLVKRTGEKVFLECVQDMDHENMFWYRQDPGLGLRLIYFSYDVKMKEKGDIPEGYSVSREKKERFSLILESASTNQTSMYLCASGQGVNTIYFGEGSWLTVV.